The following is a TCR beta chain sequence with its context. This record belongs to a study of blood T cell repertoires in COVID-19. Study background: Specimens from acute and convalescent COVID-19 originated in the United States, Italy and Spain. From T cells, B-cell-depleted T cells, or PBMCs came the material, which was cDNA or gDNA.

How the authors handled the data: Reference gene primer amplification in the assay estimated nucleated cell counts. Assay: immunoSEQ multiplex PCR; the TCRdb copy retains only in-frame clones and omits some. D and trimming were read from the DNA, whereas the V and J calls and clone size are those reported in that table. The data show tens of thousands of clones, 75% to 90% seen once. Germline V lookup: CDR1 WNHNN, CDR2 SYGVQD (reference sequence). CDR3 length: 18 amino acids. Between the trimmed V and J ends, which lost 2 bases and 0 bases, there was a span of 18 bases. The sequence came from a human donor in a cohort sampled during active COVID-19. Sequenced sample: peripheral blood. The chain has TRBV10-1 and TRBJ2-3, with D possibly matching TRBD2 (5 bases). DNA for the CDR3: TGCGCCAGCAGTGAGATTGGAGGAACCCGACTGAGCACAGATACGCAGTATTTT. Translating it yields CASSEIGGTRLSTDTQYF.